This T cell receptor (beta chain) was sequenced during a study of blood T cell repertoires in COVID-19. Study at large: Acute and convalescent COVID-19 specimens originated in the United States, Italy and Spain. The cDNA or gDNA used as material had been derived from T cells, B-cell-depleted T cells, or PBMCs.

Authors' methods: Reference gene primer amplification in the assay estimated nucleated cell counts. Only in-frame clones appear in the TCRdb table, and some are missing; sequencing was by immunoSEQ multiplex PCR. V, J and clone size were drawn from that table, and D and trimming were deduced from the DNA. The data hold some 110,000 clones, with about 91% observed a single time. The V end was cut by 2 bases, the J end by 7 bases, with 14 bases between. The CDR3 length is 14 residues. Germline V gene data show CDR1 as MDHEN and CDR2 as SYDVKM. The sequence derives from a human donor in a cohort sampled during active COVID-19. Sequencing was performed on peripheral blood. The chain combines TRBV28 with TRBJ1-2; no reliable D call. The CDR3 sequence is CASSLRNRGFGYTF. As DNA, the CDR3 is TGTGCCAGCAGTTTAAGAAATCGGGGTTTTGGCTACACCTTC.